What follows are 21 T cell receptor beta chains derived from one specimen sequenced in a study of blood T cells in healthy people across ages. PCR was performed a second time for about 7 to 11 cycles using a sample-barcoded 5' primer and a J-beta primer mix. A single record per CDR3 protein comes from TCRdb applying MiXCR to the 5' RACE reads. The sample includes approximately 730,000 distinct CDR3 sequences, about 53% of them seen just once. What was sequenced was blood. The receptor set was obtained from a man of 80 years or more in good health.

This clonotype showed up just a few times. The chain links TRBV5-1 to TRBJ1-5; possible D gene TRBD1, 6 bases. V was cut by 0 bases and J by 0 bases, with 7 bases left in between. Germline V gene lookup returns CDR1 SGHRS and CDR2 YFSETQ. The CDR3 is 15 amino acids. CDR3 loop: CASSLGQASNQPQHF. For the CDR3, the DNA is TGCGCCAGCAGCTTGGGACAGGCTAGCAATCAGCCCCAGCATTTT. Full variable domain (rest looked up from reference TRBV5-1 and TRBJ1-5): KAGVTQTPRYLIKTRGQQVTLSCSPISGHRSVSWYQQTPGQGLQFLFEYFSETQRNKGNFPGRFSGRQFSNSRSEMNVSTLELGDSALYLCASSLGQASNQPQHFGDGTRLSIL.

V usage is TRBV12-3 or TRBV12-4 and J usage is TRBJ1-4; 7 nucleotides line up with TRBD1. Trimming removed 3 bases from V and 2 bases from J; junction bases left unmatched: 6. The CDR3 is made up of 16 amino acids. CDR3 in DNA: TGTGCCAGCAGTTTCTCCACAGGGGCGACTAATGAAAAACTGTTTTTT. Its protein product is CASSFSTGATNEKLFF.

The chain's CDR3 is CSVVGGLAGGTGELFF. Written as DNA, the CDR3 is TGCAGCGTAGTAGGGGGCCTAGCGGGAGGAACCGGGGAGCTGTTTTTT. The chain couples TRBV29-1 to TRBJ2-2; TRBD2 matches at 11 bases. CDR1 SQVTM and CDR2 ANQGSEA come from the germline V gene. Germline trimming cut 6 bases from V and 5 bases from J; bases unmatched to any gene: 11. CDR3 length: 16 residues.

About this clonotype itself: Its ends do not fully match the called genes, so a read error is possible. The chain joins TRBV2 to TRBJ1-1, with unresolved D. Looked up from germline, CDR1 is SNHLY and CDR2 is FYNNEI. The CDR3 sequence is 16 residues long. CDR3 nucleotide sequence: TGTGCCAGCAGCGAAGCGCGGACGGCTCGGGGCACTGAAGCTTTCTTT. It translates to CASSEARTARGTEAFF.

The V gene is TRBV10-3, the J gene TRBJ2-5; D is unclear. Germline V gene lookup returns CDR1 ENHRY and CDR2 SYGVKD. V lost 8 bases and J 2 bases, leaving 15 bases between the germline ends. The CDR3 has 14 residues. CDR3 bases: TGTGCCATCTCGGTCCAGCCGGTTCAAGAGACCCAGTACTTC. Translated: CAISVQPVQETQYF.

V gene TRBV28 combines with J gene TRBJ1-5; unclear D gene. Trimming pared 7 bases from V and 3 bases from J, leaving 19 bases between. CDR3 length: 16 amino acids. The germline gives CDR1 MDHEN, CDR2 SYDVKM. The CDR3 nucleotides are TGTGCCAGCATTCAAGGGAAACCGGGCATCAATCAGCCCCAGCATTTT. It yields the protein CASIQGKPGINQPQHF.

The chain combines TRBV6-5 with TRBJ2-5; 9 bases agree with TRBD2. Germline V gene sequence: CDR1 MNHEY, CDR2 SVGAGI. Unmatched junction bases numbered 7, after V lost 0 bases and J lost 5 bases. The CDR3 runs 16 residues. The CDR3 here is CASSYSRGLALETQYF. DNA of the CDR3: TGTGCCAGCAGTTACTCGAGGGGACTAGCTCTCGAGACCCAGTACTTC.

J is TRBJ1-1 and V is TRBV6-1; D gene unclear. The CDR3 covers 15 residues. Trimming pared 2 bases from V and 5 bases from J, leaving 15 bases between. Germline V lookup: CDR1 MNHNS, CDR2 SASEGT. CDR3: CASSEWGLLRTEAFF. CDR3 DNA sequence: TGTGCCAGCAGTGAATGGGGTCTTCTCCGGACTGAAGCTTTCTTT.

In regard to this clonotype: Since a much larger clone is just one base distant, this may be a read error. J is TRBJ2-5 and V is TRBV12-3 or TRBV12-4, with D tentatively TRBD1 (5 bases). The CDR3 extends over 12 amino acids. The V and J ends lost 2 bases and 11 bases respectively, with 12 bases between them. The CDR3 sequence: CASSLKGNEQYF. For the CDR3, the DNA is TGTGCCAGCAGTTTAAAGGGGAATGAGCAGTACTTC.

The rearrangement joins TRBV19 to TRBJ1-2; no clear D gene. V was cut by 5 bases and J by 0 bases, with 7 bases left in between. Germline V lookup: CDR1 LNHDA, CDR2 SQIVND (reference sequence). The CDR3 loop spans 13 amino acids. DNA for the CDR3: TGTGCCAGTAGTGCCCGTACTAACTATGGCTACACCTTC. Protein: CASSARTNYGYTF.

This rearrangement joins TRBV20-1 to TRBJ2-3, with 14 bases that match TRBD2. Trimming at V came to 4 bases and at J to 14 bases, leaving 17 bases not matched to a gene. Germline V gene data show CDR1 as DFQATT and CDR2 as SNEGSKA (reference sequence). There are 16 residues in the CDR3. DNA for the CDR3: TGCAGTGCTACGACTAGCGGGAGGGCCGAAGACAGATACGCGTATTTT. It is translated as CSATTSGRAEDRYAYF.

The chain employs TRBV20-1 and TRBJ2-5; D is unclear. Gene TRBJ2-7 matches the end of the DNA better, so the J call may be wrong. Germline V lookup: CDR1 DFQATT, CDR2 SNEGSKA (reference sequence). This CDR3 contains 11 residues. This CDR3 reads CSALATYEQYF. The CDR3 region has the DNA TGCAGTGCTCTCGCGACCTACGAGCAGTACTTC.

The rearrangement joins TRBV5-1 to TRBJ2-5; no reliable D call. CDR3 size: 13 residues. Trimming took off 3 bases at V and 2 bases at J, with 8 bases between the two ends. The germline V gene has CDR1 SGHRS and CDR2 YFSETQ. This CDR3 is CASSSQVQETQYF. In DNA, the CDR3 is TGCGCCAGCAGCTCGCAGGTACAAGAGACCCAGTACTTC. Based on the CDR3 plus reference TRBV5-1 and TRBJ2-5, the full variable domain is KAGVTQTPRYLIKTRGQQVTLSCSPISGHRSVSWYQQTPGQGLQFLFEYFSETQRNKGNFPGRFSGRQFSNSRSEMNVSTLELGDSALYLCASSSQVQETQYFGPGTRLLVL.

The V gene is TRBV9, the J gene TRBJ2-3; D assignment may be TRBD1 or TRBD2 (5 bases each). The CDR3 consists of 11 residues. V gave up 7 bases and J gave up 7 bases, with 10 bases separating them. Germline assignment: CDR1 SGDLS and CDR2 YYNGEE. As DNA, the CDR3 is TGTGCCAGCGGCCCGGGGCATACGCAGTATTTT. Its protein is CASGPGHTQYF.

The V gene is TRBV3-1, the J gene TRBJ1-4, with 9 bases lining up with TRBD1. This CDR3 comprises 14 residues. Germline loops: CDR1 LGHDT, CDR2 YNNKEL (reference sequence). V was pared by 4 bases and J by 7 bases, with 4 bases of the junction left unmatched. The CDR3: CASSRDRVSEKLFF. The CDR3 DNA follows: TGTGCCAGCAGCCGGGACAGGGTGTCTGAAAAACTGTTTTTT.

The genes are TRBV3-1 and TRBJ2-1, with D possibly matching TRBD2 (5 bases). Germline V gene lookup returns CDR1 LGHDT and CDR2 YNNKEL (reference sequence). The CDR3 contains 16 residues. Deletions cut 2 bases from V and 2 bases from J, with 13 bases between. CDR3 in DNA: TGTGCCAGCAGCCAACCTACTAGAGTTCCCTACAATGAGCAGTTCTTC. Its protein is CASSQPTRVPYNEQFF.

The rearrangement joins TRBV10-3 to TRBJ1-2; D call uncertain. Trimming pared 10 bases from V and 8 bases from J, leaving 11 bases between. Looked up from germline, CDR1 is ENHRY and CDR2 is SYGVKD. The length of the CDR3 is 10 residues. This chain's CDR3 is CATQASGYTF. The CDR3, as DNA: TGTGCCACCCAGGCGAGCGGCTACACCTTC.

This clonotype was seen more than once but under ten times. CDR3 DNA: TGCAGTGCTAGAGATTCCGGACCGGCCGCTAGCCGATTCCAGCGTGAGCAGTACTTC. This sequence encodes CSARDSGPAASRFQREQYF. The chain uses TRBV20-1 and TRBJ2-7, with D possibly matching TRBD2 (5 bases). CDR1 is DFQATT and CDR2 is SNEGSKA in the germline V gene (reference sequence). The CDR3 loop spans 19 amino acids. Trimming left V 0 bases short and J 7 bases short, with 31 bases between.

The chain joins TRBV7-2 to TRBJ2-1; possibly TRBD1 for D (5 bases). V shed 1 base and J shed 7 bases, with 20 bases lying between them. This CDR3 contains 17 residues. The germline V gene has CDR1 SGHTA and CDR2 FQGNSA. The CDR3 nucleotides read TGTGCCAGCAGCTTAGGGGGTGCGGCGGTGGGGCGGAATGAGCAGTTCTTC. Residues: CASSLGGAAVGRNEQFF.

This sequence joins TRBV3-1 and TRBJ2-1; D not certain. The J call is in doubt because the DNA end fits TRBJ2-7 better. CDR3 length: 16 residues. Germline values: CDR1 LGHDT, CDR2 YNNKEL (reference sequence). The CDR3 DNA reads as TGTGCCAGCAGCAAGCTGTTTAAGAGCTCCTACAATGAGCAGTACTTC. Translated: CASSKLFKSSYNEQYF.

The genes are TRBV25-1 and TRBJ2-5; D is possibly TRBD1 (6 bases). V gave up 9 bases and J gave up 5 bases, with 16 bases separating them. CDR3 length: 13 amino acids. The germline gives CDR1 MGHDK, CDR2 SYGVNS. The CDR3 DNA sequence: TGTGCCAGTGGGGGCAGCGCTACTGAGACCCAGTACTTC. Amino acids: CASGGSATETQYF.